A single sample is the source of the 13 T cell receptor beta chains below, sequenced in a study of T cells after posttransplantation cyclophosphamide. The protocol was immunoSEQ multiplex PCR, while the TCRdb copy is restricted to in-frame clones and leaves out a portion. This sample carries 14,000 or so clones, none of them present only once. Busulfan-fludarabine conditioning, marrow transplant, and cyclophosphamide on days +3 and +4 were administered. The sample here was PBMCs, taken 950 to 1,200 days after allogeneic stem cell transplant with posttransplant cyclophosphamide. The receptors were sampled from a female patient between 40 and 55 years old who received an allogeneic stem cell transplant from a related donor, was CMV-positive, and had no GVHD. The graft donor may be the source of some T cells.

This clone was observed many times. This rearrangement joins TRBV7-9 to TRBJ1-2; TRBD1 matches at 8 bases. Per the germline V gene, CDR1 is SEHNR and CDR2 is FQNEAQ (reference sequence). The CDR3 extends over 14 amino acids. Unmatched junction bases numbered 9, after V lost 6 bases and J lost 6 bases. The DNA of the CDR3 is TGTGCCAGCAGGTTAACAGGGGGTAGCGATGGCTACACCTTC. This gives the protein CASRLTGGSDGYTF.

This clone was picked up many times. The genes are TRBV15 and TRBJ2-1; 9 bases are shared with TRBD1. J lost 5 bases, V lost 4 bases, and 6 bases had no gene match. Germline loops: CDR1 LNHNV, CDR2 YYDKDF (reference sequence). This CDR3 comprises 15 residues. The CDR3 here is CATSKQTGGHNEQFF. CDR3 DNA sequence: TGTGCCACCAGCAAGCAGACAGGGGGGCACAATGAGCAGTTCTTC.

In its sample, this clone was seen many times. The gene calls are TRBV13 and TRBJ2-3; 7 bases line up with TRBD2. The germline gives CDR1 PRHDT, CDR2 FYEKMQ (reference sequence). The CDR3 runs 14 residues. V shed 3 bases, J shed 5 bases, and the junction held 5 bases outside the gene matches. CDR3 sequence: CASSFGLVLDTQYF. CDR3 nucleotide sequence: TGTGCCAGCAGCTTCGGACTAGTTTTAGATACGCAGTATTTT.

This clone occurred many times. The rearrangement links TRBV2 to TRBJ2-7; 8 bases are a match to TRBD1. Trimming cost V 6 bases and J 4 bases; bases outside gene matches: 8. This CDR3 region has 14 residues. Germline values: CDR1 SNHLY, CDR2 FYNNEI. The CDR3: CASRDRGQVYEQYF. CDR3 nucleotides: TGTGCCAGCAGAGACAGGGGCCAAGTTTACGAGCAGTACTTC. Full variable domain (rest looked up from reference TRBV2 and TRBJ2-7): EPEVTQTPSHQVTQMGQEVILRCVPISNHLYFYWYRQILGQKVEFLVSFYNNEISEKSEIFDDQFSVERPDGSNFTLKIRSTKLEDSAMYFCASRDRGQVYEQYFGPGTRLTVT.

The table lists this clone with many counts. This rearrangement joins TRBV7-9 to TRBJ1-3, with no clear D. The CDR3 covers 15 residues. The germline CDR1 and CDR2 sequences are SEHNR and FQNEAQ (reference sequence). The V gene lost 4 bases and the J gene lost 0 bases, with 10 bases spanning the gap. CDR3 sequence (DNA): TGTGCCAGCAGCTCACTTCGGGGCTCTGGAAACACCATATATTTT. Encoded protein: CASSSLRGSGNTIYF. Full variable domain (remainder filled in from reference TRBV7-9 and TRBJ1-3): DTGVSQNPRHKITKRGQNVTFRCDPISEHNRLYWYRQTLGQGPEFLTYFQNEAQLEKSRLLSDRFSAERPKGSFSTLEIQRTEQGDSAMYLCASSSLRGSGNTIYFGEGSWLTVV.

This clone came up many times. This chain links TRBV4-2 with TRBJ1-1, with TRBD1 matching over 8 bases. V shed 2 bases, J shed 7 bases, and the junction held 6 bases outside the gene matches. This CDR3 has 14 amino acids. Germline V lookup: CDR1 LGHNA, CDR2 YNFKEQ. CDR3 in DNA: TGTGCCAGCAGCCAAAGGACAGGGTCGTATGAAGCTTTCTTT. Protein sequence: CASSQRTGSYEAFF.

The chain uses TRBV18 and TRBJ1-1, with D unresolved. The CDR3 length is 14 residues. Per germline, CDR1 KGHSH and CDR2 LQKENI. V was clipped by 3 bases and J by 0 bases, with 8 bases between them. As DNA, the CDR3 is TGTGCCAGCTCACCGTACAGATTGAACACTGAAGCTTTCTTT. This gives the protein CASSPYRLNTEAFF.

This clone was seen many times. The chain has TRBV4-1 and TRBJ1-1, with a possible D match to TRBD1 (5 bases). V shed 1 base and J shed 4 bases, with 10 bases lying between them. Germline V gene sequence: CDR1 MGHRA, CDR2 YSYEKL. The CDR3 has 14 amino acids. Here the CDR3 reads CASSQAHRSTEAFF. CDR3 nucleotides: TGCGCCAGCAGCCAAGCCCACAGGAGCACTGAAGCTTTCTTT.

At least ten counts were recorded for this clone. The rearrangement uses TRBV19 and TRBJ2-7; the D gene is possibly TRBD1 (5 bases). The CDR3 length is 15 residues. The V end lost 3 bases, the J end lost 4 bases, and 16 bases lay between the germline ends. Germline CDR1 LNHDA, CDR2 SQIVND (reference sequence). CDR3 DNA: TGTGCCAGTAGTATCGCTGACAGTTCATCGTACGAGCAGTACTTC. Translating gives CASSIADSSSYEQYF.

In its sample, this clone was seen many times. The chain joins TRBV19 to TRBJ2-7, with TRBD1 matching 7 bases. The CDR3 covers 13 residues. The germline CDR1 and CDR2 sequences are LNHDA and SQIVND (reference sequence). With V trimmed by 5 bases and J by 6 bases, 7 bases remained unmatched. The CDR3, as DNA: TGTGCCAGTAGTGCTAGAGACAGGGCCGAGCAGTACTTC. Protein: CASSARDRAEQYF.

The chain employs TRBV27 and TRBJ1-6; D may be TRBD1 (5 bases). The V end was cut by 6 bases, the J end by 8 bases, with 17 bases between. Germline V gene lookup returns CDR1 MNHEY and CDR2 SMNVEV (reference sequence). The CDR3 runs to 15 residues. The CDR3 nucleotides are TGTGCCAGCAGGAGGACAAGGGGTGGGGATTCACCCCTCCACTTT. Its protein is CASRRTRGGDSPLHF.

The chain links TRBV4-2 to TRBJ2-3; 8 nucleotides line up with TRBD1. The CDR3 sequence is 16 residues long. Germline assignment: CDR1 LGHNA and CDR2 YNFKEQ. J gave up 0 bases and V 1 base, and 3 bases lay outside the gene matches. The CDR3 nucleotides read TGTGCCAGCAGCCAAGCCGGGACAGGAAGCACAGATACGCAGTATTTT. This gives the protein CASSQAGTGSTDTQYF.

The table lists this clone with a few counts. The chain has TRBV29-1 and TRBJ2-7, with 7 bases aligning to TRBD1. J gave up 1 base and V 0 bases, and 9 bases lay outside the gene matches. CDR1 and CDR2 (germline): SQVTM, ANQGSEA. The CDR3 contains 16 residues. CDR3 nucleotide sequence: TGCAGCGTTGAAGATCAGTCGGACAGGCGTTCCTACGAGCAGTACTTC. This sequence encodes CSVEDQSDRRSYEQYF.